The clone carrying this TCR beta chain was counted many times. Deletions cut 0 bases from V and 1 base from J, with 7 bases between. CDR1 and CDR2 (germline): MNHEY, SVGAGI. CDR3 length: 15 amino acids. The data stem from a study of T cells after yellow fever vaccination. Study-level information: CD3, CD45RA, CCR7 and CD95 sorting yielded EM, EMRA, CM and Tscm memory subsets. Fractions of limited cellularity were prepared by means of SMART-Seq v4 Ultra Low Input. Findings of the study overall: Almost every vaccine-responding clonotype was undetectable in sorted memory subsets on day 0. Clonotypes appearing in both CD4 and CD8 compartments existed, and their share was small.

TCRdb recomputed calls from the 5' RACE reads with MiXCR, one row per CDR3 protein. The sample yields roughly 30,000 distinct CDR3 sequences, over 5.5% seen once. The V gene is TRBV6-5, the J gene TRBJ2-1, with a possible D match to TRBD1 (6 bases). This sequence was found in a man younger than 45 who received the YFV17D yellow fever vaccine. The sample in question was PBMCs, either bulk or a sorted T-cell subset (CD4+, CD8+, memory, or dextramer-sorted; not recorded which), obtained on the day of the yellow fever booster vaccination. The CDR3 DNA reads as TGTGCCAGCAGTTACTCGGGGGCTTCCTACAATGAGCAGTTCTTC. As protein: CASSYSGASYNEQFF.